The next 28 T cell receptor beta chains were all read from a single sample in a study of T-cell reconstitution after alpha-beta-depleted transplantation in children. Preparation of the TCRbeta library involved a method that used unique molecular identifiers. TCRdb passed the PCR reads through MiXCR, listing each CDR3 protein once. Seen here are around 600,000 distinct CDR3 sequences, under 25% observed once, and the top ten hold roughly 13%. The sequencing here drew on PBMCs, mostly from graft donor cells, taken 360 days after TCRalphabeta/CD19-depleted stem cell transplant. Source of these receptors: a boy under two years old who had a stem cell transplant for acute myeloid leukemia, so the T cells may come from the graft donor.

This clonotype came up a few times. This chain joins TRBV12-3 or TRBV12-4 and TRBJ2-1, with D tentatively TRBD1 (5 bases). This CDR3 is 13 amino acids long. The ends were cut back, 6 bases at V and 4 bases at J, with 10 bases in the middle. The CDR3 DNA reads as TGTGCCAGCAGGGGTTCAGGGTACAATGAGCAGTTCTTC. Its translation is CASRGSGYNEQFF.

This clonotype was detected ten times or more. The chain joins TRBV2 to TRBJ2-1; D uncertain. Germline V gives CDR1 SNHLY, CDR2 FYNNEI. V was clipped by 5 bases and J by 1 base, with 12 bases between them. This CDR3 region has 15 residues. This chain's CDR3 is CASSPTTGSYNEQFF. The CDR3 coding sequence is TGTGCCAGCAGTCCCACTACCGGTTCCTACAATGAGCAGTTCTTC. Full variable domain (missing parts from reference TRBV2 and TRBJ2-1): EPEVTQTPSHQVTQMGQEVILRCVPISNHLYFYWYRQILGQKVEFLVSFYNNEISEKSEIFDDQFSVERPDGSNFTLKIRSTKLEDSAMYFCASSPTTGSYNEQFFGPGTRLTVL.

The table lists this clonotype with a few counts. CDR3: CASSYPAGRKDYGYTF. The DNA of the CDR3 is TGTGCCAGCAGTTACCCGGCGGGACGAAAAGACTATGGCTACACCTTC. The chain carries TRBV6-5 and TRBJ1-2; maybe TRBD1 (5 bases). CDR3 length: 16 amino acids. With 2 bases removed from V and 3 bases from J, the gap between germline ends came to 16 bases. The V gene's germline CDR1 is MNHEY and CDR2 SVGAGI.

In this sample, this clonotype turned up once. This chain connects TRBV9 to TRBJ2-7; D is perhaps TRBD1 or TRBD2 (5 bases each). CDR3 size: 15 residues. Germline CDR1 is SGDLS and CDR2 is YYNGEE. V gave up 2 bases and J gave up 0 bases, with 12 bases separating them. Written as DNA, the CDR3 is TGTGCCAGCAGCGTTGAGGTTGGGGGCTCCTACGAGCAGTACTTC. Translation: CASSVEVGGSYEQYF.

The chain recombines TRBV6-5 with TRBJ2-7; TRBD2 agrees at 12 bases. The CDR3 runs 16 residues. The V gene end was trimmed by 0 bases and the J gene end by 3 bases; junction bases not matched to a gene: 3. Germline loops: CDR1 MNHEY, CDR2 SVGAGI. CDR3 bases: TGTGCCAGCAGTTACTCAGCACTAGCGGGGGGCTACGAGCAGTACTTC. Its translation is CASSYSALAGGYEQYF.

This clonotype was seen only a few times. This chain connects TRBV20-1 to TRBJ1-1; a possible D gene is TRBD1 (5 bases). The CDR3 spans 10 residues. Trimming removed 3 bases at V and 10 bases at J, with 9 bases between. In germline, CDR1 is DFQATT, CDR2 SNEGSKA (reference sequence). DNA for the CDR3: TGCAGTGCTAGGGGCCAGGGAGCTTTCTTT. As protein: CSARGQGAFF.

This chain uses TRBV28 with TRBJ1-1; D possibly corresponds to TRBD1 (6 bases). Looked up from germline, CDR1 is MDHEN and CDR2 is SYDVKM. The CDR3 totals 14 residues. V dropped 4 bases and J dropped 5 bases, with 14 bases sitting between them. For the CDR3, the DNA is TGTGCCAGCAGTTCCCAGGGGAGGCGAACTGAAGCTTTCTTT. Translation gives CASSSQGRRTEAFF.

The V and J genes are TRBV29-1 and TRBJ1-2; possible D gene TRBD1, 6 bases. Trimming took 6 bases from V and 2 from J, leaving 13 bases between them. The germline V gene has CDR1 SQVTM and CDR2 ANQGSEA. CDR3 length: 13 amino acids. This CDR3 reads CSVSLTGNYGYTF. CDR3 bases: TGCAGCGTATCCCTTACAGGGAACTATGGCTACACCTTC.

The rearrangement links TRBV20-1 to TRBJ2-3; D is unclear. The germline V gene encodes CDR1 DFQATT and CDR2 SNEGSKA (reference sequence). V dropped 4 bases and J dropped 1 base, with 9 bases sitting between them. This CDR3 has 13 amino acids. The CDR3 DNA follows: TGCAGTGCTACTGTGGTGCGCACAGATACGCAGTATTTT. Amino acids: CSATVVRTDTQYF.

The chain couples TRBV9 to TRBJ2-7; no firm D call. The CDR3 has 15 residues. The V gene lost 4 bases and the J gene lost 7 bases, with 21 bases spanning the gap. Germline V lookup: CDR1 SGDLS, CDR2 YYNGEE. The CDR3 DNA reads TGTGCCAGCAGCTCGAACCCAAGGACCTCCGGGGAGCAGTACTTC. Translated: CASSSNPRTSGEQYF.

This chain links TRBV12-3 or TRBV12-4 with TRBJ2-3; 7 bases are a match to TRBD2. The length of the CDR3 is 17 residues. Unmatched junction bases numbered 18, after V lost 8 bases and J lost 4 bases. This CDR3 reads CASPDDPQRGSPDTQYF. CDR3 DNA: TGTGCCAGCCCTGATGATCCCCAGCGGGGTTCCCCAGATACGCAGTATTTT.

CDR3 region: CASSLGWRTSPSGANVLTF. As DNA, the CDR3 is TGTGCCAGCAGCCTCGGCTGGAGGACCTCCCCCTCTGGGGCCAACGTCCTGACTTTC. The chain employs TRBV11-1 and TRBJ2-6, with TRBD2 as a possible D gene (5 bases). The CDR3 totals 19 residues. The V gene lost 5 bases and the J gene lost 0 bases, with 20 bases spanning the gap. From germline, CDR1 is SGHAT and CDR2 FQDESV (reference sequence).

This clonotype came up a few times. V usage is TRBV12-3 or TRBV12-4 and J usage is TRBJ1-5; D not resolved. The V gene lost 3 bases and the J gene lost 3 bases, with 9 bases spanning the gap. The CDR3 runs 14 residues. DNA of the CDR3: TGTGCCAGCAGTTTGTATACCCCCAATCAGCCCCAGCATTTT. This encodes CASSLYTPNQPQHF.

This clonotype appeared many times. CDR3 amino acids: CASSTGKEYGYTF. CDR3 bases: TGTGCCAGCAGTACAGGGAAGGAATATGGCTACACCTTC. The chain couples TRBV12-3 or TRBV12-4 to TRBJ1-2; TRBD1 is a possible D gene (6 bases). With 5 bases removed from V and 5 bases from J, the gap between germline ends came to 12 bases. The CDR3 is 13 amino acids.

This clonotype was observed a few times. The chain couples TRBV10-3 to TRBJ2-2, with D possibly TRBD1 on 5 matching bases. The length of the CDR3 is 13 residues. V gave up 5 bases and J gave up 6 bases, with 10 bases separating them. Germline loops: CDR1 ENHRY, CDR2 SYGVKD. For the CDR3, the DNA is TGTGCCATCAGTCCCAGGGATCCCGGGGAGCTGTTTTTT. Translation gives CAISPRDPGELFF.

This clonotype was recorded many times. This chain uses TRBV20-1 with TRBJ2-7, with 13 bases fitting TRBD2. CDR1 DFQATT and CDR2 SNEGSKA come from the germline V gene (reference sequence). J lost 3 bases, V lost 0 bases, and 5 bases had no gene match. The CDR3 has 16 amino acids. CDR3 coding DNA: TGCAGTGCTAGAGACCGACTAGCGGGGGGAATCTACGAGCAGTACGTC. It codes for CSARDRLAGGIYEQYV.

The chain couples TRBV4-3 to TRBJ1-3, with D perhaps matching TRBD1 (6 bases). The CDR3 has 16 residues. The V end was cut by 0 bases, the J end by 6 bases, with 15 bases between. Germline V CDR1 and CDR2: LGHNA, YSLEER. This CDR3 is CASSQDRGRGINTIYF. In DNA form, the CDR3 reads TGCGCCAGCAGCCAAGATCGAGGCAGGGGAATAAACACCATATATTTT.

This clonotype was seen only a few times. J is TRBJ2-3 and V is TRBV20-1, with a possible D match to TRBD2 (5 bases). Germline V lookup: CDR1 DFQATT, CDR2 SNEGSKA (reference sequence). The CDR3 runs 12 residues. V lost 3 bases to trimming and J lost 4 bases, with 8 bases between them. The CDR3 DNA sequence: TGCAGTGCTAGGAGGGAGTCAGATACGCAGTATTTT. Amino acid sequence: CSARRESDTQYF.

V usage is TRBV20-1 and J usage is TRBJ2-1, with TRBD2 identical over 10 bases. The junction had 8 bases not matched to a gene; V was cut back by 6 bases and J by 6 bases. CDR1 DFQATT and CDR2 SNEGSKA come from the germline V gene (reference sequence). This CDR3 comprises 14 residues. CDR3 region: CSAPALAGFNEQFF. CDR3 in DNA: TGCAGTGCCCCCGCACTAGCGGGGTTCAATGAGCAGTTCTTC.

The chain links TRBV20-1 to TRBJ2-5, with D hard to call. Looked up from germline, CDR1 is DFQATT and CDR2 is SNEGSKA (reference sequence). The CDR3 extends over 15 amino acids. V gave up 3 bases and J gave up 0 bases, with 14 bases separating them. The CDR3 region is CSASHPVPDQETQYF. The CDR3 DNA is TGCAGTGCTAGTCACCCTGTCCCAGACCAAGAGACCCAGTACTTC.

This clonotype was recorded a few times. The chain couples TRBV20-1 to TRBJ2-2; 9 nucleotides match TRBD1. From germline, CDR1 is DFQATT and CDR2 SNEGSKA (reference sequence). CDR3 length: 14 amino acids. V was clipped by 3 bases and J by 2 bases; unmatched bases: 1. This chain's CDR3 is CSARGQGNTGELFF. The DNA for the CDR3 is TGCAGTGCTAGGGGACAGGGAAACACCGGGGAGCTGTTTTTT.

This chain joins TRBV6-5 and TRBJ2-3; maybe TRBD2 (6 bases). The CDR3 loop spans 13 amino acids. The germline CDR1 and CDR2 sequences are MNHEY and SVGAGI. Trimming removed 4 bases from V and 2 bases from J, with 7 bases in between. In DNA form, the CDR3 reads TGTGCCAGCAGTTGGACTAACACAGATACGCAGTATTTT. Its protein product is CASSWTNTDTQYF.

A single count supports this clonotype. This chain joins TRBV29-1 and TRBJ2-5; possible D gene TRBD2, 5 bases. Germline V CDR1 and CDR2: SQVTM, ANQGSEA. Trimming took off 7 bases at V and 1 base at J, with 10 bases between the two ends. The CDR3 length is 12 residues. CDR3 sequence: CSAGLFQETQYF. The DNA for the CDR3 is TGCAGCGCCGGACTGTTCCAAGAGACCCAGTACTTC.

This clonotype has at least ten counts. The V call is TRBV29-1, the J call TRBJ2-2, with D unresolved. The germline CDR1 and CDR2 sequences are SQVTM and ANQGSEA. V lost 7 bases and J lost 5, with 14 bases in between. This CDR3 contains 13 residues. The CDR3 protein is CSGSGVLTGELFF. The CDR3 DNA is TGCAGCGGTAGTGGGGTTTTGACCGGGGAGCTGTTTTTT.

CDR3 loop: CSATFSNQPQHF. For the CDR3, the DNA is TGCAGTGCTACTTTCAGCAATCAGCCCCAGCATTTT. This chain uses TRBV20-1 with TRBJ1-5, with unresolved D. The V gene lost 4 bases and the J gene lost 1 base, with 5 bases spanning the gap. Germline V CDR1 and CDR2: DFQATT, SNEGSKA (reference sequence). This CDR3 is built from 12 residues.

This rearrangement joins TRBV14 to TRBJ2-3; 10 bases are shared with TRBD2. Germline-derived CDR1 and CDR2 are SGHDN and FVKESK. CDR3 size: 18 residues. After removal of 2 bases from V and 2 bases from J, the junction contained 10 bases not matched to a gene. The CDR3 region is CASSQLLTSGDPTDTQYF. The CDR3 bases are TGTGCCAGCAGCCAACTTTTAACTAGCGGGGACCCCACAGATACGCAGTATTTT.

This clonotype was seen ten or more times. This chain uses TRBV7-2 with TRBJ2-7, with 9 bases lining up with TRBD2. The CDR3 runs to 16 residues. Trimming cost V 0 bases and J 2 bases; bases outside gene matches: 5. From germline, CDR1 is SGHTA and CDR2 FQGNSA. CDR3 nucleotide sequence: TGTGCCAGCAGCTTAGCCTCTAGCGGGGCCCCCTACGAGCAGTACTTC. This codes for CASSLASSGAPYEQYF.

The chain joins TRBV12-3 or TRBV12-4 to TRBJ2-2; 9 bases align to TRBD2. The CDR3 extends over 17 amino acids. Trimming at V came to 6 bases and at J to 4 bases, leaving 12 bases not matched to a gene. CDR3 sequence: CASSRFRGGALTGELFF. The CDR3 coding sequence is TGTGCCAGCAGCCGATTTCGCGGGGGGGCCCTCACCGGGGAGCTGTTTTTT.